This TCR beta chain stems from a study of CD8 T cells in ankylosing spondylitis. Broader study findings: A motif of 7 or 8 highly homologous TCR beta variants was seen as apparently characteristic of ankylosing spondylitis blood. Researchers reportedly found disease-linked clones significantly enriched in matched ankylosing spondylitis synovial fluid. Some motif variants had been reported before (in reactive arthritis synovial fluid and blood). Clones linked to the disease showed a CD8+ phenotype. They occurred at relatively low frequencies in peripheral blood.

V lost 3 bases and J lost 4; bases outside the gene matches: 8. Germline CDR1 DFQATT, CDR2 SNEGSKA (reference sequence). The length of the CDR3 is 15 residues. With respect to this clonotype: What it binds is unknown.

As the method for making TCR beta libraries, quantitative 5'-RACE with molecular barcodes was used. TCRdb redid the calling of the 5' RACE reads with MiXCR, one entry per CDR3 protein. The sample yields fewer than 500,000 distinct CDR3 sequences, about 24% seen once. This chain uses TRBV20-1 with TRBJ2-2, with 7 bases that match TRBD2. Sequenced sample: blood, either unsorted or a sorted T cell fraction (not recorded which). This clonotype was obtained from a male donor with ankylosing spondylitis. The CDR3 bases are TGCAGTGCTAGGGTCCTAGCGGTACCCACCGGGGAGCTGTTTTTT. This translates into CSARVLAVPTGELFF.